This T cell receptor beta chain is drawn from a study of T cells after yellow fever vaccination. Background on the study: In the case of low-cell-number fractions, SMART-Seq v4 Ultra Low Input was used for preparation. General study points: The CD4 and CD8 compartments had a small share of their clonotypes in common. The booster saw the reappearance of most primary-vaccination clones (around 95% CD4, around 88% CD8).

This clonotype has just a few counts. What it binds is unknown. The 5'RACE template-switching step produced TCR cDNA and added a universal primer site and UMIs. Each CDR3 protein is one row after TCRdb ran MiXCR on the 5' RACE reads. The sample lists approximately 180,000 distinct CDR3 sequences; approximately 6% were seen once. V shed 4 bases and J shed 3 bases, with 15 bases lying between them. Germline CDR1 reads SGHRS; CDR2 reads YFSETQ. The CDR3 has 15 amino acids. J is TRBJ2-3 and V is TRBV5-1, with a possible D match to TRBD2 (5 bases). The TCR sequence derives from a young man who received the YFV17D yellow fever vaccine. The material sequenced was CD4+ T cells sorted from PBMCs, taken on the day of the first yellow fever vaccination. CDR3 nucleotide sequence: TGCGCCAGCAGCACCGGGTTTGAGGGAACAGATACGCAGTATTTT. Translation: CASSTGFEGTDTQYF.